The rows below give T cell receptor beta chains drawn from one sample of a study of T cell changes during pregnancy in multiple sclerosis. Assay: immunoSEQ multiplex PCR; the TCRdb copy retains only in-frame clones and omits some. Of roughly 59,000 clones in the sample, over 85% were seen once. Sequenced material: CD8+ T cells from peripheral blood mononuclear cells, taken in the second trimester of pregnancy. These receptors originate from a female donor with multiple sclerosis, enrolled in a pregnancy study. The CDR3 runs from the conserved cysteine through the conserved F or W. The D gene is left open where the match is weak. Clone size, where shown, is once, few, many, or a class for clones that have expanded.

clone_size: -; v_call: TRBV19; d_call: -; j_call: TRBJ2-1; cdr3_aa: CASGRRDYNEQFF; cdr3_nt: TGTGCCAGTGGGCGCAGGGACTACAATGAGCAGTTCTTC
clone_size: -; v_call: TRBV19; d_call: -; j_call: TRBJ2-7; cdr3_aa: CASSGDRGTYEQYF; cdr3_nt: TGTGCCAGTAGCGGGGACCGGGGGACCTACGAGCAGTACTTC
clone_size: -; v_call: TRBV6-1; d_call: -; j_call: TRBJ2-2; cdr3_aa: CASPRPFTGELFF; cdr3_nt: TGTGCCAGCCCGCGCCCGTTCACCGGGGAGCTGTTTTTT
clone_size: once; v_call: TRBV19; d_call: -; j_call: TRBJ1-5; cdr3_aa: CASSIDTGIGNQPQHF; cdr3_nt: TGTGCCAGTAGTATAGATACAGGGATAGGCAATCAGCCCCAGCATTTT
clone_size: -; v_call: TRBV15; d_call: -; j_call: TRBJ1-1; cdr3_aa: CATSREEGGTEAFF; cdr3_nt: TGTGCCACCAGCAGGGAGGAGGGAGGGACTGAAGCTTTCTTT
clone_size: -; v_call: TRBV7-8; d_call: TRBD1; j_call: TRBJ1-3; cdr3_aa: CASSLQGAGVHF; cdr3_nt: TGTGCCAGCAGCTTACAGGGGGCGGGAGTGCATTTT
clone_size: -; v_call: TRBV6-6; d_call: -; j_call: TRBJ2-1; cdr3_aa: CASSYHPLASPNEQFF; cdr3_nt: TGTGCCAGCAGTTATCACCCGCTAGCCTCCCCCAATGAGCAGTTCTTC
clone_size: once; v_call: TRBV12-2; d_call: -; j_call: TRBJ2-7; cdr3_aa: CASRAGQGPNGEQYF; cdr3_nt: TGTGCAAGTCGCGCCGGACAGGGTCCCAACGGCGAGCAGTACTTC
clone_size: -; v_call: TRBV9; d_call: TRBD1; j_call: TRBJ1-3; cdr3_aa: CASSPAQGLSGNTIYF; cdr3_nt: TGTGCCAGCAGCCCAGCACAGGGGCTCTCTGGAAACACCATATATTTT
clone_size: -; v_call: TRBV21-1; d_call: -; j_call: TRBJ1-4; cdr3_aa: CASSGQGGGEFNEKLFF; cdr3_nt: TGTGCCAGCTCAGGACAGGGGGGAGGGGAATTTAATGAAAAACTGTTTTTT
clone_size: -; v_call: TRBV7-3; d_call: -; j_call: TRBJ2-2; cdr3_aa: CASNWAGRGELFF; cdr3_nt: TGTGCCAGCAATTGGGCGGGACGCGGGGAGCTGTTTTTT
clone_size: -; v_call: TRBV5-6; d_call: -; j_call: TRBJ2-5; cdr3_aa: CASSDQTEGTQYF; cdr3_nt: TGTGCCAGCAGCGATCAGACGGAGGGGACCCAGTACTTC
clone_size: -; v_call: TRBV10-1; d_call: TRBD2; j_call: TRBJ2-1; cdr3_aa: CASSEPTRLAGNSYNEQFF; cdr3_nt: TGCGCCAGCAGTGAGCCGACCAGACTAGCGGGGAACTCCTACAATGAGCAGTTCTTC
clone_size: -; v_call: TRBV30; d_call: -; j_call: TRBJ2-5; cdr3_aa: CAWWTAEQETQYF; cdr3_nt: TGTGCCTGGTGGACAGCTGAACAAGAGACCCAGTACTTC
clone_size: -; v_call: TRBV10-3; d_call: TRBD2; j_call: TRBJ2-7; cdr3_aa: CAISVGGRGYEQYF; cdr3_nt: TGTGCCATCAGTGTGGGCGGGAGGGGGTACGAGCAGTACTTC
clone_size: once; v_call: TRBV15; d_call: TRBD1; j_call: TRBJ2-7; cdr3_aa: CATSSTTGGRSYEQYF; cdr3_nt: TGTGCCACCAGCAGCACGACAGGGGGAAGGTCCTACGAGCAGTACTTC
clone_size: -; v_call: TRBV6-4; d_call: -; j_call: TRBJ2-1; cdr3_aa: CASSHPGLASYNEQFF; cdr3_nt: TGTGCCAGCAGCCACCCCGGGCTAGCCTCCTACAATGAGCAGTTCTTC
clone_size: -; v_call: TRBV10-2; d_call: TRBD2; j_call: TRBJ2-1; cdr3_aa: CASSGSGGRSYNEQFF; cdr3_nt: TGCGCCAGCAGTGGGTCGGGGGGACGCTCCTACAATGAGCAGTTCTTC
clone_size: -; v_call: TRBV2; d_call: -; j_call: TRBJ2-7; cdr3_aa: CASSLTATYEQYF; cdr3_nt: TGTGCCAGCAGTTTGACAGCAACCTACGAGCAGTACTTC
clone_size: -; v_call: TRBV19; d_call: -; j_call: TRBJ2-7; cdr3_aa: CASSGSSAYSYEQYF; cdr3_nt: TGTGCCAGTAGTGGATCTAGCGCCTACTCCTACGAGCAGTACTTC
clone_size: -; v_call: TRBV7-9; d_call: TRBD2; j_call: TRBJ2-7; cdr3_aa: CASSPSGSSYEQYF; cdr3_nt: TGTGCCAGCAGCCCTAGCGGGAGCTCCTACGAGCAGTACTTC
clone_size: -; v_call: TRBV5-1; d_call: -; j_call: TRBJ2-7; cdr3_aa: CASSLEGAGEQYF; cdr3_nt: TGCGCCAGCAGCTTGGAAGGGGCGGGGGAGCAGTACTTC
clone_size: -; v_call: TRBV4-2; d_call: TRBD2; j_call: TRBJ2-6; cdr3_aa: CASSQPTSGSSGANVLTF; cdr3_nt: TGTGCCAGCAGCCAACCTACTAGCGGGAGCTCTGGGGCCAACGTCCTGACTTTC
clone_size: -; v_call: TRBV11-2; d_call: TRBD2; j_call: TRBJ2-5; cdr3_aa: CASSPTWREGPEETQYF; cdr3_nt: TGTGCCAGCAGCCCTACGTGGCGGGAGGGCCCCGAGGAGACCCAGTACTTC
clone_size: -; v_call: TRBV6-6; d_call: TRBD2; j_call: TRBJ2-5; cdr3_aa: CASTGGRETQYF; cdr3_nt: TGTGCCAGCACTGGCGGGAGAGAGACCCAGTACTTC
clone_size: -; v_call: TRBV27; d_call: -; j_call: TRBJ2-7; cdr3_aa: CASGPGPRTGEQYF; cdr3_nt: TGTGCCAGCGGCCCCGGACCTAGGACTGGCGAGCAGTACTTC
clone_size: -; v_call: TRBV2; d_call: TRBD1; j_call: TRBJ2-7; cdr3_aa: CAIMGHRGYEQYF; cdr3_nt: TGTGCCATCATGGGTCACAGGGGTTACGAGCAGTACTTC
clone_size: -; v_call: TRBV5-1; d_call: -; j_call: TRBJ2-1; cdr3_aa: CASSSEGERIYNEQFF; cdr3_nt: TGCGCCAGCAGCTCCGAGGGGGAGAGGATCTACAATGAGCAGTTCTTC
clone_size: few; v_call: TRBV5-6; d_call: TRBD1; j_call: TRBJ1-1; cdr3_aa: CASSFGTGGEAFF; cdr3_nt: TGTGCCAGCAGCTTTGGGACAGGGGGTGAAGCTTTCTTT
clone_size: -; v_call: TRBV7-4; d_call: TRBD1; j_call: TRBJ1-5; cdr3_aa: CASSWGQGALLGNQPQHF; cdr3_nt: TGTGCCAGCAGCTGGGGACAGGGGGCCCTCCTTGGCAATCAGCCCCAGCATTTT
clone_size: -; v_call: TRBV21-1; d_call: -; j_call: TRBJ2-7; cdr3_aa: CASYAQCPTGFSSYEQYF; cdr3_nt: TGTGCCAGCTACGCTCAATGTCCGACGGGGTTTAGCTCCTACGAGCAGTACTTC
clone_size: few; v_call: TRBV6-1; d_call: -; j_call: TRBJ1-1; cdr3_aa: CASCDTPYEAFF; cdr3_nt: TGTGCCAGCTGCGACACTCCCTATGAAGCTTTCTTT
clone_size: -; v_call: TRBV7-6; d_call: TRBD1; j_call: TRBJ1-1; cdr3_aa: CASSPRQGGTEAFF; cdr3_nt: TGTGCCAGCAGCCCTAGACAGGGAGGCACTGAAGCTTTCTTT
clone_size: -; v_call: TRBV4-1; d_call: TRBD2; j_call: TRBJ2-1; cdr3_aa: CASSQEGREPYNEQFF; cdr3_nt: TGCGCCAGCAGCCAAGAAGGGCGGGAGCCCTACAATGAGCAGTTCTTC
clone_size: -; v_call: TRBV5-6; d_call: TRBD1; j_call: TRBJ2-7; cdr3_aa: CASSRGQGGSYEQYF; cdr3_nt: TGTGCCAGCAGCCGTGGACAGGGTGGGTCCTACGAGCAGTACTTC
clone_size: -; v_call: TRBV28; d_call: TRBD1; j_call: TRBJ2-7; cdr3_aa: CASSSLDRASYEQYF; cdr3_nt: TGTGCCAGCAGCAGCCTGGACAGGGCCTCCTACGAGCAGTACTTC
clone_size: few; v_call: TRBV28; d_call: TRBD1; j_call: TRBJ1-1; cdr3_aa: CASSYRGLAEAFF; cdr3_nt: TGTGCCAGCAGTTACAGGGGACTGGCTGAAGCTTTCTTT
clone_size: -; v_call: TRBV11-2; d_call: TRBD2; j_call: TRBJ2-7; cdr3_aa: CASRSGWAGGYEQYF; cdr3_nt: TGTGCCAGCAGGTCTGGGTGGGCGGGAGGCTACGAGCAGTACTTC
clone_size: -; v_call: TRBV6-5; d_call: -; j_call: TRBJ2-7; cdr3_aa: CASSWVRTYLSYEQYF; cdr3_nt: TGTGCCAGCAGTTGGGTACGGACTTACCTCTCCTACGAGCAGTACTTC
clone_size: -; v_call: TRBV9; d_call: TRBD1; j_call: TRBJ2-1; cdr3_aa: CASSALGITGGVIYEQFF; cdr3_nt: TGTGCCAGCAGCGCCCTCGGAATCACAGGGGGCGTAATCTATGAGCAGTTCTTC